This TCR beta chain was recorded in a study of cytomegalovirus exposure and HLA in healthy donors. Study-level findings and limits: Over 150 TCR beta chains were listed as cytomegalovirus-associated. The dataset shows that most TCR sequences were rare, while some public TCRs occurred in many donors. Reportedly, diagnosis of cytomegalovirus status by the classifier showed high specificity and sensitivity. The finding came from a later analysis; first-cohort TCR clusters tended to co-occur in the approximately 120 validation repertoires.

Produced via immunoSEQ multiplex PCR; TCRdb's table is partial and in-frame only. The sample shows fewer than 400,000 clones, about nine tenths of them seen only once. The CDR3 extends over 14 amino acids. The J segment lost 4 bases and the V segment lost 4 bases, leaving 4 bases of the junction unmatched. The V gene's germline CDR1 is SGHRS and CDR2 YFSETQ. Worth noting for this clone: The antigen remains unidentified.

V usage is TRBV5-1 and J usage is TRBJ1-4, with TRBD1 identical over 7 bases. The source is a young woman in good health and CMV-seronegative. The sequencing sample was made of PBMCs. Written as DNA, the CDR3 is TGCGCCAGCAGCCAAGGGGGCCTTAATGAAAAACTGTTTTTT. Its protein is CASSQGGLNEKLFF.